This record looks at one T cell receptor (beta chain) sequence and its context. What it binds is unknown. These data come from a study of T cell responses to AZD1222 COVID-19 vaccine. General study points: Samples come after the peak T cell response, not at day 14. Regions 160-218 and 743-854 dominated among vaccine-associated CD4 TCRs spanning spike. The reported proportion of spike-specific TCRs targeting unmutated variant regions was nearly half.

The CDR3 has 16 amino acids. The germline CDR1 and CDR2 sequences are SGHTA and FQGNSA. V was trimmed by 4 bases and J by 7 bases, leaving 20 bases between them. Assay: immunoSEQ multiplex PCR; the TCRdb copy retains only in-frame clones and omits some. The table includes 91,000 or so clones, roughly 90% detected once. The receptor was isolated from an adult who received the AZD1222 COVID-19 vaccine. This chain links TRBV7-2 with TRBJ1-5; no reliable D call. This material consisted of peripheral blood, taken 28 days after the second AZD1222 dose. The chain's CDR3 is CASSSQSGNSRQPQHF. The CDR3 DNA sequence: TGTGCCAGCAGCTCCCAAAGTGGAAACTCGCGGCAGCCCCAGCATTTT. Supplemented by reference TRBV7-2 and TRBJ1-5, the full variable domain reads GAGVSQSPSNKVTEKGKDVELRCDPISGHTALYWYRQSLGQGLEFLIYFQGNSAPDKSGLPSDRFSAERTGGSVSTLTIQRTQQEDSAVYLCASSSQSGNSRQPQHFGDGTRLSIL.